This TCR beta chain was obtained from a study of cytomegalovirus exposure and HLA in healthy donors. As regards this clone: The antigen is unknown.

The PCR employed 60 Vbeta primers together with 13 Jbeta primers. The authors' processing: A later analysis tallied about 80 million unique TCR beta chains, some 12 million of them shared. Measured with immunoSEQ multiplex PCR; TCRdb has only the in-frame clones, and not every one. The V and J calls and clone size are taken from that table; D and trimming were inferred from the DNA. The sample has over 200,000 clones; roughly 82% are singletons. Regarding the study as a whole: Highest at DRB1 and lowest at HLA-C, TCR association rates differed among HLA loci in a later analysis. A later analysis showed that HLA-associated TCR beta chains had undergone more clonal expansion than equally common others. According to the study, around 150 TCR beta chains were cytomegalovirus-associated.

Germline lookup yields CDR1 LNHDA and CDR2 SQIVND (reference sequence). This CDR3 region has 15 residues. V dropped 4 bases and J dropped 3; count of bases not matched to a gene: 4. This clonotype was sampled from a man aged 40-55 years in good health and CMV-seropositive. The rearrangement uses TRBV19 and TRBJ2-1; 9 bases align to TRBD1. The sequencing sample was made of PBMCs. The chain's CDR3 is CASSKGQGYYNEQFF. The CDR3 DNA reads TGTGCCAGTAGTAAAGGACAGGGGTACTACAATGAGCAGTTCTTC.